The source of this T cell receptor (beta chain) is a study of T-cell reconstitution after alpha-beta-depleted transplantation in children. Broader study findings: Surviving recipient T cells and thymic progenitors underlay high day-60 TCRbeta diversity in some patients. The authors attributed T-cell counts and diversity one year after transplant mostly to newly produced T cells. After transplant, at about two months, alpha-beta T cells were reportedly derived from several hundred expanded graft clones.

This clonotype was seen at least ten times. The target antigen is unknown. Molecular barcoding with unique molecular identifiers was used for the TCRbeta library. Each CDR3 protein is one row after TCRdb ran MiXCR on the PCR reads. This sample carries over 450,000 distinct CDR3 sequences, approximately 10% of them seen once, and the ten largest clones take about 2%. This CDR3 comprises 13 residues. Germline loops: CDR1 SEHNR, CDR2 FQNEAQ (reference sequence). V gave up 3 bases and J gave up 2 bases, with 8 bases separating them. This TCR derives from a child aged 2-15 years with inherited bone marrow failure, due to receive a stem cell transplant. The material was PBMCs, obtained before TCRalphabeta/CD19-depleted stem cell transplant. This chain connects TRBV7-9 to TRBJ2-7; D is possibly TRBD2 (5 bases). CDR3 loop: CASSFWEPYEQYF. The CDR3, as DNA: TGTGCCAGCAGCTTTTGGGAGCCCTACGAGCAGTACTTC.